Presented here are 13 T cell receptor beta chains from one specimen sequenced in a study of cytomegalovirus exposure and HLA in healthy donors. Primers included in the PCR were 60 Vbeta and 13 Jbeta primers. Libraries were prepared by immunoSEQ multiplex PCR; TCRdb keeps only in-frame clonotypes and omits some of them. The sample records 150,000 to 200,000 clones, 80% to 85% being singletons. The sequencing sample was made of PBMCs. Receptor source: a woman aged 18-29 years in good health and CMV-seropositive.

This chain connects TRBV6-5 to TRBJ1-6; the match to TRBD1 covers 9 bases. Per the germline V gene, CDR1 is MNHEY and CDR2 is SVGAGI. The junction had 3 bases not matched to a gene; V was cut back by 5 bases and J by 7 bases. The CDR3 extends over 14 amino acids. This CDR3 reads CASSPGTGNSPLHF. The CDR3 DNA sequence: TGTGCCAGCAGTCCCGGGACAGGGAATTCACCCCTCCACTTT.

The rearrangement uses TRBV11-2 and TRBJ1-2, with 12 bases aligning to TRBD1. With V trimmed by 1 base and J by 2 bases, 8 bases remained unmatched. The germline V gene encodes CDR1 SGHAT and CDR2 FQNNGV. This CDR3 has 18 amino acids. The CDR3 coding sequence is TGTGCCAGCAGCTTAGTCGGGACAGGGGGCGCCGTAAACTATGGCTACACCTTC. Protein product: CASSLVGTGGAVNYGYTF.

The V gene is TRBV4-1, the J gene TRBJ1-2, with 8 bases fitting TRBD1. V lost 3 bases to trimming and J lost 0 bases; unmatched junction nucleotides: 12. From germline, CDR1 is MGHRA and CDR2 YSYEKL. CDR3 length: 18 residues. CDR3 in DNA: TGCGCCAGCAGCCAGCCACCCCGGACAGGGAATACTAACTATGGCTACACCTTC. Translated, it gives CASSQPPRTGNTNYGYTF.

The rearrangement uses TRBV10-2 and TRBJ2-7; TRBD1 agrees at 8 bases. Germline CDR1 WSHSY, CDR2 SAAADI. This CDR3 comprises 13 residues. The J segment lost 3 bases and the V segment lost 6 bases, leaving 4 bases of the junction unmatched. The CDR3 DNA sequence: TGCGCCAGCAGGCCAGGGGGCGGCTACGAGCAGTACTTC. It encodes CASRPGGGYEQYF.

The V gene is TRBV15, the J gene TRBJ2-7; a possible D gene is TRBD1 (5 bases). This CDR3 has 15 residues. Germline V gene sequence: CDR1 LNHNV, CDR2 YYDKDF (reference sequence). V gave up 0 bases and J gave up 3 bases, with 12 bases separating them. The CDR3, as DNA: TGTGCCACCAGCAGAGATCAGACAGAAAACTACGAGCAGTACTTC. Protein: CATSRDQTENYEQYF.

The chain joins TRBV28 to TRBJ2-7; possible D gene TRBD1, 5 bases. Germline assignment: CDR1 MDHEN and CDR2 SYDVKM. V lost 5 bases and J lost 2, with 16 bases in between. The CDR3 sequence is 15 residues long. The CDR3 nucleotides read TGTGCCAGCAGTACTACGGACATTTCCCCCTACGAGCAGTACTTC. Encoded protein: CASSTTDISPYEQYF.

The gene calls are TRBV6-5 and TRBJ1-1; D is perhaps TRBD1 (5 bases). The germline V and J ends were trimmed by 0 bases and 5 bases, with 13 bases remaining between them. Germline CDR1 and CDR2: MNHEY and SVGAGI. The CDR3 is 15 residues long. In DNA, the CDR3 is TGTGCCAGCAGTTACTCGTCCAGGGTGGAAACTGAAGCTTTCTTT. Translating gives CASSYSSRVETEAFF.

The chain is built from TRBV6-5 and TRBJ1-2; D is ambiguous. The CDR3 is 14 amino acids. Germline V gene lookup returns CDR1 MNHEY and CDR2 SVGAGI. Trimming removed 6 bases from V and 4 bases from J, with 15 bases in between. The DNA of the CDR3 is TGTGCCAGCAGCAGAGCCGCAGGCTTCTATGGCTACACCTTC. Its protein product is CASSRAAGFYGYTF.

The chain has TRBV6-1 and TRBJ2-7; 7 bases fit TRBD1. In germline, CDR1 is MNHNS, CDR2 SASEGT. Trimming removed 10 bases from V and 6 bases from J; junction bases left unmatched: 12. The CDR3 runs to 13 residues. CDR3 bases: TGTGCCATACGCTCAGGGGGTAGTAGCGAGCAGTACTTC. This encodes CAIRSGGSSEQYF.

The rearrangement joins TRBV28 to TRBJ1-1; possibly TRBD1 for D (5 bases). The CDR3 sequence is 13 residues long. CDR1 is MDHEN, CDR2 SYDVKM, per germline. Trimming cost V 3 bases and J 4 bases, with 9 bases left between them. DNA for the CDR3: TGTGCCAGCAGTTTGGGCAGGGCCACTGAAGCTTTCTTT. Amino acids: CASSLGRATEAFF.

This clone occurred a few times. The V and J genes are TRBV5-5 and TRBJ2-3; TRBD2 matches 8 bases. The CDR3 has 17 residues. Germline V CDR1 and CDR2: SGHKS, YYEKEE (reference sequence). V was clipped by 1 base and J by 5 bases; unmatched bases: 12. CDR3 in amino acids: CASSLSRTGGSRDTQYF. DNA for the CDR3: TGTGCCAGCAGCTTGAGTCGAACGGGGGGGTCCAGAGATACGCAGTATTTT.

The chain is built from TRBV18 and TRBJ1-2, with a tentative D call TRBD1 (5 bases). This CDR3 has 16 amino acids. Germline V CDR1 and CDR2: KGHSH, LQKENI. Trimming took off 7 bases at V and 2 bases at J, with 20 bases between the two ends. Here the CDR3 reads CASLPPDAGPNYGYTF. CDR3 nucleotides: TGTGCCAGCTTACCTCCCGACGCAGGGCCCAACTATGGCTACACCTTC.

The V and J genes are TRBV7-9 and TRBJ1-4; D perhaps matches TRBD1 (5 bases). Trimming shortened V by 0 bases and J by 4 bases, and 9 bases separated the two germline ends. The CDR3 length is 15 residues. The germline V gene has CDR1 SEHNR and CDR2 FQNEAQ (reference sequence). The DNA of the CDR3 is TGTGCCAGCAGCTTAGCGGCAGGGATTAATGAAAAACTGTTTTTT. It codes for CASSLAAGINEKLFF.